One and the same sample provided the 2 T cell receptor beta chains below, sequenced in a study of T cells in Graves' hyperthyroidism and ophthalmopathy. Amplified regions were TCR beta CDR3 sequences from RNA transcripts. The TCR CDR3 first-round RT-PCR relied on the HTBI primer set. MiXCR, run by TCRdb on the multiplex PCR reads, gives a single entry per CDR3 protein. Of about 410,000 distinct CDR3 sequences listed, 14% are singletons. Sequenced sample: blood. The receptor set was obtained from a woman aged 30 to 39 with Graves' ophthalmopathy.

This clonotype was counted many times. The chain carries TRBV4-1 and TRBJ2-1; 10 bases are a match to TRBD1. The CDR3 consists of 17 residues. J gave up 4 bases and V 0 bases, and 6 bases lay outside the gene matches. The V gene's germline CDR1 is MGHRA and CDR2 YSYEKL. This CDR3 is CASSQDGGQGLYNEQFF. The CDR3 bases are TGCGCCAGCAGCCAAGATGGGGGACAGGGGTTGTACAATGAGCAGTTCTTC.

This clonotype was recorded at least ten times. CDR3 bases: TGTGCCAGCAGTCCGGGGGGGCCGGGCACCGGGGAGCTGTTTTTT. This encodes CASSPGGPGTGELFF. The chain joins TRBV6-1 to TRBJ2-2, with 8 bases that match TRBD2. The junction had 6 bases not matched to a gene; V was cut back by 5 bases and J by 4 bases. Per germline, CDR1 MNHNS and CDR2 SASEGT. The length of the CDR3 is 15 residues.